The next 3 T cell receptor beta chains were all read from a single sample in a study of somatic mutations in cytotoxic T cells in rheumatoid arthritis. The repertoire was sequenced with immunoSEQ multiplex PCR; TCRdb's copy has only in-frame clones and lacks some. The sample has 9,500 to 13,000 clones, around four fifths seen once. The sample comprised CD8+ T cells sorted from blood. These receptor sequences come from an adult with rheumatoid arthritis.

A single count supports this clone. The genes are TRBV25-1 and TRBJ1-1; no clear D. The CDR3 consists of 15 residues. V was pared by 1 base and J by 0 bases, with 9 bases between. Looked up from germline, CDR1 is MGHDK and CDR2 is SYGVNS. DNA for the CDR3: TGTGCCAGCAGTGAATTACTGGGGTTGAACACTGAAGCTTTCTTT. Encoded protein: CASSELLGLNTEAFF.

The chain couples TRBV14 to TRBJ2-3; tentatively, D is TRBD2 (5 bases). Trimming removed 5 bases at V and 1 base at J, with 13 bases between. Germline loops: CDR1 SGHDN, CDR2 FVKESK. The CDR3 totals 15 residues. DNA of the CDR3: TGTGCCAGCAGCGATCGGACTCGCGGCACAGATACGCAGTATTTT. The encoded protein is CASSDRTRGTDTQYF.

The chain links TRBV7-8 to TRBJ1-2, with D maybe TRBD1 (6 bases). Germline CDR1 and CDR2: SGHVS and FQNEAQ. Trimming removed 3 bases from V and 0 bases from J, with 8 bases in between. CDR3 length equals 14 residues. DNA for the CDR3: TGTGCCAGCAGCTTTCAGGGGCCTAACTATGGCTACACCTTC. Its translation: CASSFQGPNYGYTF.